A single sample gave rise to the 9 T cell receptor beta chains below, sequenced in a study of shared clonotypes between healthy human individuals. TCRdb's table, derived via immunoSEQ multiplex PCR, lists solely in-frame clones and lacks some. The sample lists 2 million to 2.5 million clones; roughly 93% were seen once. Sequenced: naive CD4+ T cells from PBMCs. As for subset: CD45RA+ positively selected. The receptor source for this set is a man between 18 and 35 years old in good health. Some clones in this sample may be carry-over from other donors' samples.

The V call is TRBV19, the J call TRBJ2-7; 7 nucleotides line up with TRBD1. Germline CDR1 LNHDA, CDR2 SQIVND (reference sequence). The ends lost 9 bases at V and 3 bases at J; junction bases unmatched: 11. The CDR3 is made up of 14 amino acids. The CDR3 region is CASRQIAGGYEQYF. In nucleotides, the CDR3 is TGTGCCAGCCGCCAAATAGCAGGGGGCTACGAGCAGTACTTC.

V and J are TRBV7-9 and TRBJ1-2; 8 positions match TRBD1. This CDR3 region has 16 residues. Trimming cost V 6 bases and J 3 bases; bases outside gene matches: 12. Germline V CDR1 and CDR2: SEHNR, FQNEAQ (reference sequence). The CDR3 nucleotides are TGTGCCAGCAGTACAGGGGGAGCATGGTTGGACTATGGCTACACCTTC. Protein sequence: CASSTGGAWLDYGYTF.

The chain is built from TRBV10-3 and TRBJ2-1; TRBD2 agrees at 11 bases. This CDR3 is built from 15 residues. J was trimmed by 6 bases and V by 6 bases; bases with no gene match: 7. The germline V gene has CDR1 ENHRY and CDR2 SYGVKD. The CDR3 sequence is CAISPTSGSGNEQFF. Written as DNA, the CDR3 is TGTGCCATCAGCCCAACTAGCGGGAGTGGCAATGAGCAGTTCTTC.

The chain carries TRBV7-9 and TRBJ1-5; no firm D call. V was clipped by 5 bases and J by 6 bases, with 8 bases between them. The CDR3 extends over 12 amino acids. CDR1 and CDR2 (germline): SEHNR, FQNEAQ (reference sequence). The CDR3 protein is CASSPLSQPQHF. The CDR3 region has the DNA TGTGCCAGCAGCCCACTCTCTCAGCCCCAGCATTTT.

The chain couples TRBV6-1 to TRBJ1-2, with D perhaps matching TRBD1 (6 bases). This CDR3 region has 15 residues. The V gene lost 2 bases and the J gene lost 4 bases, with 14 bases spanning the gap. The germline V gene has CDR1 MNHNS and CDR2 SASEGT. CDR3 bases: TGTGCCAGCAGTGAATCCCCAGGGGAATCCTATGGCTACACCTTC. Translation: CASSESPGESYGYTF.

The chain combines TRBV6-1 with TRBJ2-5, with 8 bases lining up with TRBD1. This CDR3 contains 15 residues. Germline V gene data show CDR1 as MNHNS and CDR2 as SASEGT. The V gene end was trimmed by 2 bases and the J gene end by 5 bases; junction bases not matched to a gene: 7. The DNA of the CDR3 is TGTGCCAGCAGTGAACCCGGACAGGGCGGGGAGACCCAGTACTTC. Amino acids: CASSEPGQGGETQYF.

The chain has TRBV6-1 and TRBJ1-2; D is unresolved. The V end was cut by 7 bases, the J end by 7 bases, with 22 bases between. The CDR3 is 15 residues long. In germline, CDR1 is MNHNS, CDR2 SASEGT. The CDR3 loop is CASIREFGGRIGYTF. The DNA of the CDR3 is TGTGCCAGCATTCGGGAGTTTGGAGGACGAATTGGCTACACCTTC.

CDR3: CASSFGVMNTEAFF. The CDR3 nucleotides read TGTGCCAGCAGCTTCGGAGTCATGAACACTGAAGCTTTCTTT. This rearrangement joins TRBV11-2 to TRBJ1-1; D is undetermined. The CDR3 has 14 residues. CDR1 is SGHAT and CDR2 is FQNNGV in the germline V gene. Trimming shortened V by 3 bases and J by 0 bases, and 8 bases separated the two germline ends.

This clone has a single count. The V gene is TRBV28, the J gene TRBJ2-1; D is possibly TRBD2 (6 bases). Germline CDR1 reads MDHEN; CDR2 reads SYDVKM. The CDR3 spans 12 residues. Deletions cut 5 bases from V and 10 bases from J, with 12 bases between. Here the CDR3 DNA reads TGTGCCAGCAGTACTAGCCCCTCAGAGCAGTTCTTC. It codes for CASSTSPSEQFF.